Presented here are 25 T cell receptor beta chains from one specimen sequenced in a study of monozygotic twins with inflammatory bowel disease. For each CDR3 protein, TCRdb gives one entry from its re-call of the 5' RACE reads, without DNA. Its listing shows roughly 150,000 distinct CDR3 sequences. The material sequenced was blood. All receptors come from a human donor with ulcerative colitis or Crohn's disease, or a healthy co-twin of an affected twin (not recorded which).

The chain joins TRBV6-1 to TRBJ1-5; TCRdb picks TRBD1, but there is no DNA to check that call. The germline CDR1 and CDR2 sequences are MNHNS and SASEGT. This CDR3 region has 15 residues. Here the CDR3 reads CASSEAGTGYKPQHF.

The J gene is TRBJ2-3, the V gene TRBV27; with no DNA, the TCRdb D assignment of TRBD1 cannot be verified. Germline CDR1 MNHEY, CDR2 SMNVEV (reference sequence). The CDR3 is made up of 16 amino acids. The CDR3 sequence is CASSLWGTRSTDTQYF.

J is TRBJ1-5 and V is TRBV2. Germline loops: CDR1 SNHLY, CDR2 FYNNEI. CDR3 length equals 12 residues. The CDR3 sequence is CASSESGPPQHF.

The chain is built from TRBV19 and TRBJ2-3; there is no DNA to check the TCRdb D call of TRBD1. From germline, CDR1 is LNHDA and CDR2 SQIVND (reference sequence). The CDR3 loop spans 16 amino acids. The CDR3 protein is CASSIIFQGGADTQYF. Full variable domain (missing parts from reference TRBV19 and TRBJ2-3): DGGITQSPKYLFRKEGQNVTLSCEQNLNHDAMYWYRQDPGQGLRLIYYSQIVNDFQKGDIAEGYSVSREKKESFPLTVTSAQKNPTAFYLCASSIIFQGGADTQYFGPGTRLTVL.

V usage is TRBV20-1 and J usage is TRBJ2-1. CDR1 is DFQATT and CDR2 is SNEGSKA in the germline V gene (reference sequence). The CDR3 has 14 amino acids. The CDR3 is CSGSGGRPYNEQFF.

V and J are TRBV30 and TRBJ1-2. Germline V CDR1 and CDR2: GTSNPN, SVGIG (reference sequence). This CDR3 region has 13 residues. This CDR3 reads CAWSLQVFDGYTF.

The chain uses TRBV5-1 and TRBJ1-1; TCRdb's D gene call, TRBD1, goes unchecked for lack of DNA. The V gene's germline CDR1 is SGHRS and CDR2 YFSETQ. CDR3 size: 13 residues. CDR3 residues: CASSPGPIDEAFF.

The genes are TRBV20-1 and TRBJ2-2. The CDR3 spans 15 residues. The germline CDR1 and CDR2 sequences are DFQATT and SNEGSKA (reference sequence). CDR3 protein: CSARDPSLSDGELFF.

The V and J genes are TRBV5-1 and TRBJ2-1; the D call from TCRdb, TRBD2, cannot be confirmed without DNA. The germline CDR1 and CDR2 sequences are SGHRS and YFSETQ. This CDR3 region has 14 residues. The CDR3 loop reads CASSPGTIYNEQFF.

The genes are TRBV7-2 and TRBJ2-2; the TCRdb call, TRBD1, lacks DNA for checking. The CDR3 spans 13 residues. Germline CDR1 and CDR2: SGHTA and FQGNSA. CDR3: CAGSTERGGELFF.

CDR3 amino acids: CSADRAGANVLTF. The V gene is TRBV20-1, the J gene TRBJ2-6; lacking DNA, the TRBD1 call made by TCRdb goes unchecked. CDR3 size: 13 residues. Germline assignment: CDR1 DFQATT and CDR2 SNEGSKA (reference sequence).

The J gene is TRBJ2-2, the V gene TRBV5-1. The CDR3 runs to 14 residues. Germline values: CDR1 SGHRS, CDR2 YFSETQ. The CDR3 sequence is CASSLEGSTGELFF.

The CDR3 spells CATSGGSGANVLTF. This chain uses TRBV7-3 with TRBJ2-6. This CDR3 is built from 14 residues. Germline lookup yields CDR1 SGHTA and CDR2 FQGTGA.

The chain is built from TRBV18 and TRBJ2-5; TCRdb calls TRBD2, which cannot be checked without DNA. Per germline, CDR1 KGHSH and CDR2 LQKENI. The CDR3 contains 17 residues. The CDR3 region is CASSPVPLLASQETQYF.

CDR3 region: CASSYAKPGTGSNTQYF. The chain has TRBV6-5 and TRBJ2-3; TCRdb's assignment of TRBD1 cannot be checked, as there is no DNA. Germline CDR1 reads MNHEY; CDR2 reads SVGAGI. The CDR3 is made up of 17 amino acids.

The rearrangement joins TRBV5-1 to TRBJ2-1; TCRdb designates TRBD1, a call that cannot be tested without DNA. The CDR3 totals 15 residues. CDR1 is SGHRS and CDR2 is YFSETQ in the germline V gene. The CDR3 spells CASSRGQGVRHEQFF.

V usage is TRBV20-1 and J usage is TRBJ2-2; TCRdb picks TRBD2, but there is no DNA to check that call. The CDR3 spans 15 residues. The V gene's germline CDR1 is DFQATT and CDR2 SNEGSKA (reference sequence). CDR3 loop: CSARDWGGFTGELFF.

The gene calls are TRBV20-1 and TRBJ2-7; the TCRdb call, TRBD1, lacks DNA for checking. CDR1 is DFQATT, CDR2 SNEGSKA, per germline (reference sequence). The CDR3 has 14 residues. The CDR3 protein is CSARDKGQGYEQYF.

The gene calls are TRBV4-2 and TRBJ2-2; TCRdb's D gene call, TRBD1, goes unchecked for lack of DNA. CDR3 length equals 17 residues. Germline-derived CDR1 and CDR2 are LGHNA and YNFKEQ. The CDR3 here is CASSQAGAQVEAGELFF.

V and J are TRBV6-5 and TRBJ2-7; TCRdb selects TRBD1, and the lack of DNA leaves this call unchecked. This CDR3 spans 14 amino acids. CDR1 and CDR2 (germline): MNHEY, SVGAGI. The CDR3 sequence is CASSYSTSGIEQYF.

The chain is built from TRBV4-2 and TRBJ2-1; no DNA is available, so the TRBD2 call from TCRdb remains unchecked. Per germline, CDR1 LGHNA and CDR2 YNFKEQ. The length of the CDR3 is 18 residues. CDR3 sequence: CASSQVGLAGGVNNEQFF.

The gene calls are TRBV7-2 and TRBJ2-2. Germline V lookup: CDR1 SGHTA, CDR2 FQGNSA. The CDR3 is 16 amino acids. This CDR3 reads CASSLSPLGSTGELFF.

This chain uses TRBV7-2 with TRBJ1-2; there is no DNA to check the TCRdb D call of TRBD1. Germline V CDR1 and CDR2: SGHTA, FQGNSA. This CDR3 comprises 12 residues. The CDR3: CASSSQGVGYTF.

The chain combines TRBV19 with TRBJ1-6; TCRdb designates TRBD1, a call that cannot be tested without DNA. Germline-derived CDR1 and CDR2 are LNHDA and SQIVND (reference sequence). CDR3 length: 14 amino acids. The CDR3: CASSMVRASSPLHF.

The gene calls are TRBV15 and TRBJ2-7; the TRBD1 assignment by TCRdb is unverifiable without DNA. The CDR3 contains 16 residues. Germline V gene lookup returns CDR1 LNHNV and CDR2 YYDKDF (reference sequence). The CDR3 protein is CATSRDLGTGVYEQYF.